The next 21 T cell receptor beta chains were all read from a single sample in a study of T cells after yellow fever vaccination. From the 5' RACE reads, TCRdb called clonotypes with MiXCR, one entry per CDR3 protein. The table includes 500,000 to 650,000 distinct CDR3 sequences, roughly 13% detected once. The sequences come from PBMCs, collected on the day of the yellow fever booster vaccination. The origin of the receptors is a man aged 25 to 40 who received the YFV17D yellow fever vaccine.

This clonotype showed up just a few times. V is TRBV7-2 and J is TRBJ2-7, with 7 bases that match TRBD1. This CDR3 is 15 amino acids long. The V gene end was trimmed by 5 bases and the J gene end by 3 bases; junction bases not matched to a gene: 10. The germline V gene encodes CDR1 SGHTA and CDR2 FQGNSA. The CDR3 sequence: CASSIGTGVVYEQYF. In nucleotides, the CDR3 is TGTGCCAGCAGCATTGGAACAGGGGTTGTCTACGAGCAGTACTTC.

This sequence joins TRBV5-1 and TRBJ2-7; 7 positions match TRBD2. After removal of 0 bases from V and 4 bases from J, the junction contained 4 bases not matched to a gene. The CDR3 extends over 14 amino acids. The germline gives CDR1 SGHRS, CDR2 YFSETQ. CDR3 DNA sequence: TGCGCCAGCAGCTTGGCCGGGACTACTTACGAGCAGTACTTC. Translation: CASSLAGTTYEQYF.

This clonotype was picked up a small number of times. This chain uses TRBV5-4 with TRBJ2-7, with D unclear. Germline assignment: CDR1 SGHNT and CDR2 YYREEE (reference sequence). The CDR3 length is 15 residues. V was shortened by 0 bases and J by 1 base, with 11 bases between the two germline ends. The CDR3 DNA is TGTGCCAGCAGCTTGGGGCACACCGGATCCTACGAGCAGTACTTC. This gives the protein CASSLGHTGSYEQYF.

The rearrangement links TRBV20-1 to TRBJ2-1; D unclear. V lost 4 bases, J lost 7 bases, and 17 bases lay in between. The CDR3 has 14 residues. The germline V gene has CDR1 DFQATT and CDR2 SNEGSKA (reference sequence). The CDR3 loop is CSAKDGVWLNEQFF. The CDR3 bases are TGCAGTGCTAAGGATGGGGTATGGTTGAATGAGCAGTTCTTC.

This clonotype was detected only once. The CDR3 sequence: CASSPPSLITGELFF. CDR3 in DNA: TGTGCCAGCTCACCACCCTCACTGATCACCGGGGAGCTGTTTTTT. This rearrangement joins TRBV18 to TRBJ2-2; D remains ambiguous. The CDR3 is 15 residues long. With 0 bases removed from V and 4 bases from J, the gap between germline ends came to 9 bases. CDR1 is KGHSH, CDR2 LQKENI, per germline.

The chain combines TRBV25-1 with TRBJ2-2; 7 nucleotides line up with TRBD2. Germline trimming cut 4 bases from V and 7 bases from J; bases unmatched to any gene: 6. Germline CDR1 reads MGHDK; CDR2 reads SYGVNS. There are 14 residues in the CDR3. CDR3 loop: CASSGAGAVGELFF. Here the CDR3 DNA reads TGTGCCAGCAGTGGGGCGGGAGCGGTCGGGGAGCTGTTTTTT.

This clonotype was recorded a few times. The V and J genes are TRBV28 and TRBJ2-5; no clear D. This CDR3 is 15 amino acids long. V was pared by 6 bases and J by 0 bases, with 14 bases between. CDR1 MDHEN and CDR2 SYDVKM come from the germline V gene. CDR3 region: CASSNRALYQETQYF. The CDR3 DNA reads TGTGCCAGCAGCAACCGGGCGTTGTACCAAGAGACCCAGTACTTC.

This clonotype showed up just a few times. The chain is built from TRBV5-4 and TRBJ2-7; D is uncertain. V lost 4 bases to trimming and J lost 9 bases, with 14 bases between them. Germline-derived CDR1 and CDR2 are SGHNT and YYREEE (reference sequence). The CDR3 contains 12 residues. CDR3 residues: CASSPDGSVQYF. The CDR3 nucleotides read TGTGCCAGCAGCCCGGACGGATCCGTGCAGTACTTC.

This chain uses TRBV21-1 with TRBJ2-2; the DNA was not used to check the table's D call, TRBD1. TRBV21-1 is labeled a pseudogene. The CDR3 is 20 amino acids. This CDR3 is CASSYSNENEGQGNTGELFF. The CDR3 bases are TGTGCCAGCAGCTACTCCAACGAAAACGAGGGACAGGGCAATACCGGGGAGCTGTTTTTT.

In this sample, this clonotype turned up a few times. The V call is TRBV6-1, the J call TRBJ2-7; TRBD2 matches 9 bases. This CDR3 has 15 amino acids. CDR1 MNHNS and CDR2 SASEGT come from the germline V gene. Trimming cost V 7 bases and J 6 bases; bases outside gene matches: 13. This CDR3 is CASTKGASGKIEQYF. The CDR3 DNA reads TGTGCCAGCACGAAGGGGGCTAGCGGGAAGATCGAGCAGTACTTC.

The V and J genes are TRBV7-2 and TRBJ2-1; no clear D gene. With 5 bases removed from V and 2 bases from J, the gap between germline ends came to 10 bases. Germline V gives CDR1 SGHTA, CDR2 FQGNSA. This CDR3 is 14 amino acids long. The CDR3 region has the DNA TGTGCCAGCAGCCCAAAACCTCCCTACAATGAGCAGTTCTTC. As protein: CASSPKPPYNEQFF.

This sequence joins TRBV7-9 and TRBJ2-7, with D possibly TRBD1 on 6 matching bases. Germline CDR1 is SEHNR and CDR2 is FQNEAQ (reference sequence). V lost 1 base, J lost 3 bases, and 13 bases lay in between. The CDR3 is made up of 15 amino acids. In DNA form, the CDR3 reads TGTGCCAGCAGCTTAGGAGGGACACCTTTCTACGAGCAGTACTTC. Protein sequence: CASSLGGTPFYEQYF.

This clonotype was recorded a few times. The CDR3 coding sequence is TGCAGTGCCATCGGGGGGGGAGCCGGGGTATTGGACACTGAAGCTTTCTTT. It is translated as CSAIGGGAGVLDTEAFF. V is TRBV20-1 and J is TRBJ1-1; a weak D match, TRBD1 (5 bases). V was trimmed by 6 bases and J by 3 bases, leaving 26 bases between them. This CDR3 spans 17 amino acids. The V gene's germline CDR1 is DFQATT and CDR2 SNEGSKA (reference sequence).

This rearrangement joins TRBV5-1 to TRBJ2-1, with TRBD2 matching over 9 bases. Germline-derived CDR1 and CDR2 are SGHRS and YFSETQ. The CDR3 sequence is 15 residues long. V lost 3 bases, J lost 7 bases, and 8 bases stayed unmatched. The CDR3 DNA sequence: TGCGCCAGCAGCTCCATAGCGGGAGCGGGGAATGAGCAGTTCTTC. Residues: CASSSIAGAGNEQFF.

The CDR3 bases are TGTGCCAGCAGCCAAACCTTGGGGGAATACACCGGGGAGCTGTTTTTT. It specifies CASSQTLGEYTGELFF. The chain combines TRBV14 with TRBJ2-2; the D call may be TRBD1 or TRBD2 (5 bases each). This CDR3 contains 16 residues. Germline V lookup: CDR1 SGHDN, CDR2 FVKESK. Trimming cost V 2 bases and J 3 bases, with 13 bases left between them.

The table lists this clonotype with many counts. V usage is TRBV7-9 and J usage is TRBJ2-7; D may be TRBD1 or TRBD2 (5 bases each). CDR3 size: 13 residues. CDR1 and CDR2 from the germline V gene are SEHNR and FQNEAQ (reference sequence). Trimming left V 1 base short and J 3 bases short, with 7 bases between. The CDR3, as DNA: TGTGCCAGCAGCTTAGGGGGGTTCTACGAGCAGTACTTC. It translates to CASSLGGFYEQYF.

This chain uses TRBV11-1 with TRBJ2-7; 10 nucleotides agree with TRBD2. The V gene's germline CDR1 is SGHAT and CDR2 FQDESV (reference sequence). This CDR3 contains 19 residues. V shed 5 bases, J shed 0 bases, and the junction held 16 bases outside the gene matches. This CDR3 is CASSPPGWTSGRSSYEQYF. The CDR3 nucleotides are TGTGCCAGCAGCCCCCCGGGTTGGACTAGCGGCAGGAGCTCCTACGAGCAGTACTTC.

Only a few counts were recorded for this clonotype. V and J are TRBV3-1 and TRBJ1-1, with D maybe TRBD1 (6 bases). V was shortened by 4 bases and J by 6 bases, with 21 bases between the two germline ends. There are 16 residues in the CDR3. The germline gives CDR1 LGHDT, CDR2 YNNKEL (reference sequence). The DNA for the CDR3 is TGTGCCAGCAGCCCCTACACCGGGACACCTCACCCTGAAGCTTTCTTT. Protein sequence: CASSPYTGTPHPEAFF.

The chain is built from TRBV6-1 and TRBJ2-5; 7 bases align to TRBD1. The ends lost 5 bases at V and 5 bases at J; junction bases unmatched: 8. The germline V gene encodes CDR1 MNHNS and CDR2 SASEGT. CDR3 length: 14 amino acids. CDR3: CASSQTGILETQYF. The CDR3 nucleotides are TGTGCCAGCAGTCAGACAGGGATACTGGAGACCCAGTACTTC.

This rearrangement joins TRBV12-3 or TRBV12-4 to TRBJ2-1; TRBD2 matches 10 bases. This CDR3 region has 17 residues. V shed 3 bases and J 5 bases; nucleotides not matched to a gene: 10. CDR3 in amino acids: CASSFQTAGGNHNEQFF. The DNA of the CDR3 is TGTGCCAGCAGTTTCCAGACAGCGGGAGGGAACCACAATGAGCAGTTCTTC.

This clonotype was seen a few times. The chain couples TRBV29-1 to TRBJ2-1; D unclear. The CDR3 totals 14 residues. With 3 bases removed from V and 0 bases from J, the gap between germline ends came to 9 bases. The germline V gene has CDR1 SQVTM and CDR2 ANQGSEA. The CDR3 DNA is TGCAGCGTTGAGGTGTCGGTCTCCTACAATGAGCAGTTCTTC. This translates into CSVEVSVSYNEQFF.